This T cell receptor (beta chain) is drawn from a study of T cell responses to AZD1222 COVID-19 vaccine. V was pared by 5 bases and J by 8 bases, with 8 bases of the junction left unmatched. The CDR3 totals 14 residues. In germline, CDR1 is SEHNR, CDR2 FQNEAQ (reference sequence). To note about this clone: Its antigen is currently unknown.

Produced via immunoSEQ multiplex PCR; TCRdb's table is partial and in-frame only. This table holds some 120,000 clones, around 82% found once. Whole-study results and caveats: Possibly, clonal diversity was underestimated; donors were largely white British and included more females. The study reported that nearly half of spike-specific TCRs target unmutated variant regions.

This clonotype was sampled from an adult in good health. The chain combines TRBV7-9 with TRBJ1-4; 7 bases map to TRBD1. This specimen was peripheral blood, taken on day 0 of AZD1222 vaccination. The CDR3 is CASSIRQGQEKLFF. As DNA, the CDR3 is TGTGCCAGCAGCATCCGACAGGGTCAGGAAAAACTGTTTTTT.